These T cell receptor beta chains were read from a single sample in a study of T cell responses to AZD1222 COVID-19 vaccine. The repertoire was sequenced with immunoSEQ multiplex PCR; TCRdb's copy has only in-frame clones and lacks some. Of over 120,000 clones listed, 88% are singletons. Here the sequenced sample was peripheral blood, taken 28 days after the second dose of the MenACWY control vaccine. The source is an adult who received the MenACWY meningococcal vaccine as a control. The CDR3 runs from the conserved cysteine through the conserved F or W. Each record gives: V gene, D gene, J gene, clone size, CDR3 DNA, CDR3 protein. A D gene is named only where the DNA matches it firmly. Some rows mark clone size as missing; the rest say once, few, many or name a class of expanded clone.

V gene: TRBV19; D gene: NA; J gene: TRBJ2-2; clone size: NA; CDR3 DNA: TGTGCCAGTAGTATAGGTCGGATCGGGACCGGGGAGCTGTTTTTT; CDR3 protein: CASSIGRIGTGELFF
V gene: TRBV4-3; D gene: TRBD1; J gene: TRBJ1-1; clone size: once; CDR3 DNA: TGCGCCAGCAGCGAATATTGGACAGGGGTTACTGAAGCTTTCTTT; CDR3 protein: CASSEYWTGVTEAFF
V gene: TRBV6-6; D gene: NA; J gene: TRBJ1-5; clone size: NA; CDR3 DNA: TGTGCCAGCAGCAAGAACAGGGATGGTCAGCCCCAGCATTTT; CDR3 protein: CASSKNRDGQPQHF
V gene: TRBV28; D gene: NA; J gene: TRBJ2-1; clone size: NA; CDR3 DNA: TGTGCCAGCAGTTCCGGGGTCATGGATGAGCAGTTCTTC; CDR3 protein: CASSSGVMDEQFF
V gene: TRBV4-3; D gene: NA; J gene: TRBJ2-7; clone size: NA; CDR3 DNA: TGCGCCAGCAGCCAAGGCAGAGACTACGAGCAGTACTTC; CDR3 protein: CASSQGRDYEQYF
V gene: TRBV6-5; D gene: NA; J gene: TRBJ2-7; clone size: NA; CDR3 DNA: TGTGCCAGCAGGTCGAGGGATTTCGAGCAGTACTTC; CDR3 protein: CASRSRDFEQYF
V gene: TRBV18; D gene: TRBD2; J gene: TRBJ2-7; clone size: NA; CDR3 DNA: TGTGCCAGCTCGGCCAGGGGGCGCGTGGCTAGCGGGAGAGGAACCTACGAGCAGTACTTC; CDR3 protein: CASSARGRVASGRGTYEQYF
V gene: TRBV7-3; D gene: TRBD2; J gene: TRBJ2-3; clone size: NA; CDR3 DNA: TGTGCCAGCAGCTTAGTCCCTGGACTAGCGGGAGCAACAGATACGCAGTATTTT; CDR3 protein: CASSLVPGLAGATDTQYF
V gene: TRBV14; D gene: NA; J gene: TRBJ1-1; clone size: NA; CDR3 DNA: TGTGCCAGCAGCCAGATTTCCGGGACACCGAACGCTGAAGCTTTCTTT; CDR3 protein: CASSQISGTPNAEAFF
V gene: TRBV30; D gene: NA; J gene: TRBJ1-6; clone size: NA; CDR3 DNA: TGTGCCTGGAGTAGGGGCAAGGGGGAGGTGGATTCACCCCTCCACTTT; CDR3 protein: CAWSRGKGEVDSPLHF
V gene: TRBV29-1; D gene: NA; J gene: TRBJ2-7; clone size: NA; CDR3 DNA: TGCAGCGTTGGCCCAGCCACCTACGAGCAGTACTTC; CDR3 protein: CSVGPATYEQYF
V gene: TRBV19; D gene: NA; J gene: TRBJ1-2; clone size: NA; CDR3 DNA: TGTGCCAGTAGTGCCTTAACCTCCGACAGCGGCCATAACTATGGCTACACCTTC; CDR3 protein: CASSALTSDSGHNYGYTF
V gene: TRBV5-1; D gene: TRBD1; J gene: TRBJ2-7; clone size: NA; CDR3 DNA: TGCGCCAGCAGCTTGCGAACAGGGGGCGAGCAGTACTTC; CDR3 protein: CASSLRTGGEQYF
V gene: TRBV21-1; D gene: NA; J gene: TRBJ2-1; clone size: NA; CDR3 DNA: TGTGCCAGCAGCAAATTGAGGAATGAGCAGTTCTTC; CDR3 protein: CASSKLRNEQFF
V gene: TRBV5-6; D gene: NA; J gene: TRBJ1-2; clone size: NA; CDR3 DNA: TGTGCCAGCAGCTTCTCCCAGCCCTACTATGGCTACACCTTC; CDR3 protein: CASSFSQPYYGYTF
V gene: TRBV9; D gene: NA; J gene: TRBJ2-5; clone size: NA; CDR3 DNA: TGTGCCAGCAGCGTAGCCCCCGGGGGAGAGACCCAGTACTTC; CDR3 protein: CASSVAPGGETQYF
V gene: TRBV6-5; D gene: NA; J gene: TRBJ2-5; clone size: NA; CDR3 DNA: TGTGCCAGCGGACGGGGAGGAGAGACCCAGTACTTC; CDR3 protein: CASGRGGETQYF
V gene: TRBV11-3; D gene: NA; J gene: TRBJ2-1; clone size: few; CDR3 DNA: TGTGCCAGCAGCCCGTTCCAAAGCTCCTACAATGAGCAGTTCTTC; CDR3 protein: CASSPFQSSYNEQFF
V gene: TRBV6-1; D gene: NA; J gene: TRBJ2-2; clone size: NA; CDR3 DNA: TGTGCCAGCAGTGAGCTAGGGGGATATAACACCGGGGAGCTGTTTTTT; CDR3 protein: CASSELGGYNTGELFF
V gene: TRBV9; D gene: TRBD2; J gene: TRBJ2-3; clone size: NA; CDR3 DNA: TGTGCCAGCAGCCGGCGGCGGGAGGGCACAGATACGCAGTATTTT; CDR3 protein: CASSRRREGTDTQYF
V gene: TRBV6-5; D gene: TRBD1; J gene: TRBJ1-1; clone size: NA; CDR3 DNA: TGTGCCAGCAGTCCGGGGACAGGGTACACTGAAGCTTTCTTT; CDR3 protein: CASSPGTGYTEAFF
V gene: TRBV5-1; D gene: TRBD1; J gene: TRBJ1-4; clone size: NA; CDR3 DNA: TGCGCCAGCAGCACCGGACAGGTGATCGCAACTAATGAAAAACTGTTTTTT; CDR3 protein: CASSTGQVIATNEKLFF
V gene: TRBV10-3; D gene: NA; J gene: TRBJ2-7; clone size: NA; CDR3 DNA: TGTGCCATCAGGGACAGCTCCTCCTACGAGCAGTACTTC; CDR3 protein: CAIRDSSSYEQYF
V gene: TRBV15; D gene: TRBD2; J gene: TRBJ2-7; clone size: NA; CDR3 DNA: TGTGCCACCAGCATGGGGGGGAACTCCTACGAGCAGTACTTC; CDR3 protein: CATSMGGNSYEQYF
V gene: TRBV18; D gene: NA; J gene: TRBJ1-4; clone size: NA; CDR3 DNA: TGTGCCAGCTCACCAAGGCCCGTCCCGTCGGCAACTAATGAAAAACTGTTTTTT; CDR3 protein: CASSPRPVPSATNEKLFF
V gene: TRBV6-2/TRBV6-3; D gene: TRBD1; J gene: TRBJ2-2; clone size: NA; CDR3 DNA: TGTGCCAGCAGTCCGACAGGGAATACCGGGGAGCTGTTTTTT; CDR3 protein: CASSPTGNTGELFF
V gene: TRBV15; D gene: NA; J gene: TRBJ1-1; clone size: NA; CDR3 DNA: TGTGCCACCGCGAGGGCAGGGGCCGAAGCTTTCTTT; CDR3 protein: CATARAGAEAFF
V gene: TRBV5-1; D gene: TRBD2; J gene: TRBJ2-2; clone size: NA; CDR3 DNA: TGCGCCAGCAGCTCTAAGACTAGCGGCGCATATACCGGGGAGCTGTTTTTT; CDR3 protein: CASSSKTSGAYTGELFF
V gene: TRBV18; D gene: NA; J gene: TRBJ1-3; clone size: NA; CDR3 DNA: TGTGCCAGCTCACCGGGGAGCCCGGCTGGAAACACCATATATTTT; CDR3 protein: CASSPGSPAGNTIYF
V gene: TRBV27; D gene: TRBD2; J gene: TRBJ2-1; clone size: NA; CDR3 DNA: TGTGCCAGCAGTCCAACAACTAGCGGTTACAATGAGCAGTTCTTC; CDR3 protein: CASSPTTSGYNEQFF
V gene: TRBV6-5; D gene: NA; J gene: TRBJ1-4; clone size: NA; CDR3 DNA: TGTGCCAGCAGCCTTCTTCGGGGGCGGGAAAAACTGTTTTTT; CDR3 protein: CASSLLRGREKLFF
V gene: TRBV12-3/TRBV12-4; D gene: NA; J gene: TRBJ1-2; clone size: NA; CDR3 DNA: TGTGCCAGCAGTTTCACGGTGATCTATGGCTACACCTTC; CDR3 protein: CASSFTVIYGYTF
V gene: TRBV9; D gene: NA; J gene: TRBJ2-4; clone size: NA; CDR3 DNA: TGTGCCAGCAGCCCCCTAGGACTAGCCAAAAACATTCAGTACTTC; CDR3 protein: CASSPLGLAKNIQYF
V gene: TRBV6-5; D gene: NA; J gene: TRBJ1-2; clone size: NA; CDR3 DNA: TGTGCCAGCAGTTTGACCCTGCTTAGGGGTGGCTACACCTTC; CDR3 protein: CASSLTLLRGGYTF
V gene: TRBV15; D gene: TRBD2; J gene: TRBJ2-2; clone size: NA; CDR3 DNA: TGTGCCACCAGCAGGGCGGGGGACGCGAACACCGGGGAGCTGTTTTTT; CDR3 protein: CATSRAGDANTGELFF
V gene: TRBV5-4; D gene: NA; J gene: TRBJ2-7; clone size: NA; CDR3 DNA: TGTGCCAGCAGCATCGCGAACTCCTACGAGCAGTACTTC; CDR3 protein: CASSIANSYEQYF
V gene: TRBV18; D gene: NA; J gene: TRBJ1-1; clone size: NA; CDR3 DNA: TGTGCCAGCTCACCTCAACGGTCCTCGGGAAGGGACACTGAAGCTTTCTTT; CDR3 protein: CASSPQRSSGRDTEAFF
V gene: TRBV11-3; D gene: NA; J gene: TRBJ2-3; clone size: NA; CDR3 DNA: TGTGCCAGCAGCTTAGTTGTTAGTCAGAACACAGATACGCAGTATTTT; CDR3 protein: CASSLVVSQNTDTQYF
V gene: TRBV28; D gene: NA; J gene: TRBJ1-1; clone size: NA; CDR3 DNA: TGTGCCAGCACTTCACTCACTGAAGCTTTCTTT; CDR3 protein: CASTSLTEAFF
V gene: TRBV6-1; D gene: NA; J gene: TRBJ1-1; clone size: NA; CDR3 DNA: NA; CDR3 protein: CASSSSDTEAFF
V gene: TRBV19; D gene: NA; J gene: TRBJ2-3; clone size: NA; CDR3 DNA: TGTGCCAGTAGTATCTTAGGAACAACAGGGAGCACAGATACGCAGTATTTT; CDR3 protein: CASSILGTTGSTDTQYF
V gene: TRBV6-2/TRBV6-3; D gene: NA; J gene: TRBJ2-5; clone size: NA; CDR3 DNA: TGTGCCAGCAGTTACATGAGAGGGGCCCCCGGGGAGACCCAGTACTTC; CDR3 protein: CASSYMRGAPGETQYF
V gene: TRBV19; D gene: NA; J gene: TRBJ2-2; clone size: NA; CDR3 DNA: TGTGCCAGTAAAGGGGACACAAACACCGGGGAGCTGTTTTTT; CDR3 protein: CASKGDTNTGELFF
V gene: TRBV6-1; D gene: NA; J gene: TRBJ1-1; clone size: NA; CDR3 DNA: TGTGCCAGCAGTGATAGAGGGAAACCGAACACTGAAGCTTTCTTT; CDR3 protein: CASSDRGKPNTEAFF
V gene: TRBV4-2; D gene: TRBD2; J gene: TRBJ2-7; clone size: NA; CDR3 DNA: TGTGCCAGCAGCCAAGAAACTAGCGGCTCCTACGAGCAGTACTTC; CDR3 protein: CASSQETSGSYEQYF
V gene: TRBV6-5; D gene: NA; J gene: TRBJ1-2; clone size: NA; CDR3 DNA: TGTGCCAGCAGTTACCGCCGCGACAGGAACTATGGCTACACCTTC; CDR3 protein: CASSYRRDRNYGYTF
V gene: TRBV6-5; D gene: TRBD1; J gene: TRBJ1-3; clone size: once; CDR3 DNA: TGTGCCAGCAGTTTGACAGGGTACGGAAACACCATATATTTT; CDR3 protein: CASSLTGYGNTIYF
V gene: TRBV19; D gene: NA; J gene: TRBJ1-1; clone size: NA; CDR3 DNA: TGTGCCAGTACCTCACGGCCGCGATGGAACACTGAAGCTTTCTTT; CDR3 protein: CASTSRPRWNTEAFF